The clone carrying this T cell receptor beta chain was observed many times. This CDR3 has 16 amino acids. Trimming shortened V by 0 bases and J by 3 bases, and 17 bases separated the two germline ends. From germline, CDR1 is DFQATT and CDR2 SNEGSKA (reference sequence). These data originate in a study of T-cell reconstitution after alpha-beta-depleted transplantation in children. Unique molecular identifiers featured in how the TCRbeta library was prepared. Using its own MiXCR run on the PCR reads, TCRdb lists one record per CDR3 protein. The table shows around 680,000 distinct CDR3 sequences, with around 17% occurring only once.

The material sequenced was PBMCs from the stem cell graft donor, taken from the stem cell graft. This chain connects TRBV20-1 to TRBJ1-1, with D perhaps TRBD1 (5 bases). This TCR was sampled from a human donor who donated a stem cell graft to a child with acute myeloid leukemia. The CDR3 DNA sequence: TGCAGTGCTAGAGATGGAGGGGCGTCCGTTGACACTGAAGCTTTCTTT. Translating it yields CSARDGGASVDTEAFF.